This TCR beta chain was sequenced in a study of CD8+ T cells in alopecia areata. Extraction and reverse transcription of RNA yielded cDNA as the sequencing template. TCRdb's copy holds only in-frame clones and misses some; the assay was immunoSEQ multiplex PCR. The sample lists about 190,000 clones, 55% to 70% occurring once. This clone turned up a few times. Its specificity is unknown. V was pared by 4 bases and J by 5 bases, with 16 bases of the junction left unmatched. The CDR3 covers 18 residues. Treatment defined: oral pan-JAK inhibitor, 5-10 mg twice daily. Sorting from PBMCs produced CD4+ and CD8+ T cells. General study findings and limits: Sequencing of scalp samples also includes resident alphabeta T cells from normal skin. Patients shared TCRs less clearly than mice did, possibly owing to HLA. Persistence during tofacitinib was seen for many expanded lesional clones in scalp and blood.

This chain connects TRBV23-1 to TRBJ2-5, with 10 bases that match TRBD1. TRBV23-1 is classed as an ORF, of uncertain function. This clonotype originated in a human donor with alopecia areata. The source was CD4+ T cells sorted from blood, collected at week 4, from a patient treated with tofacitinib. The CDR3 spells CASSRDRGLERCFETQYF. In DNA, the CDR3 is TGCGCCAGCAGTCGTGACAGGGGGCTAGAGAGGTGCTTTGAGACCCAGTACTTC.